The present T cell receptor beta chain was sequenced within a study of shared clonotypes between healthy human individuals. Remarks on this clone: Its antigen is still unknown. Other DNA sequences in the same sample also yield this CDR3.

Assay: immunoSEQ multiplex PCR; the TCRdb copy retains only in-frame clones and omits some. The data show a few million clones, about 92% seen once. The CDR3 has 11 amino acids. The V end lost 3 bases, the J end lost 3 bases, and 5 bases lay between the germline ends. Germline CDR1 and CDR2: GTSNPN and SVGIG (reference sequence). Study findings and constraints: Richness estimates generally favored naive over memory subsets.

J is TRBJ2-5 and V is TRBV30, with a tentative D call TRBD1 (5 bases). The sequence was collected from a man aged 18 to 29 in good health. Sample: naive CD4+ T cells sorted from blood. Subset: CD45RA+ positively selected. CDR3 DNA: TGTGCCTGGAGAGGGGAAGAGACCCAGTACTTC. It is translated as CAWRGEETQYF.